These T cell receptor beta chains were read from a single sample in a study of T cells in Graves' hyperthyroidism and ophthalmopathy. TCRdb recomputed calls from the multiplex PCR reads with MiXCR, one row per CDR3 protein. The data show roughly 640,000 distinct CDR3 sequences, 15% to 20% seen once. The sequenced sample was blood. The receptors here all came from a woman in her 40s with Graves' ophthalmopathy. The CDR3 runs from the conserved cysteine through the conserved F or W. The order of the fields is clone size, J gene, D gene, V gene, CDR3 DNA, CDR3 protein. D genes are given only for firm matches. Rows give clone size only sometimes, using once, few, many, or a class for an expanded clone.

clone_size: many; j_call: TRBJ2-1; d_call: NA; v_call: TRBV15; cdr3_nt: TGTGCCACCAGCAGAGAGCGGAGCCTCTCCTACAATGAGCAGTTCTTC; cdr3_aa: CATSRERSLSYNEQFF
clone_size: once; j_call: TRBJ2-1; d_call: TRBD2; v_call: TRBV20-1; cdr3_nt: TGCAGTGCTACGCTACTAGCGGGAGCCTACAATGAGCAGTTCTTC; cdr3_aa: CSATLLAGAYNEQFF
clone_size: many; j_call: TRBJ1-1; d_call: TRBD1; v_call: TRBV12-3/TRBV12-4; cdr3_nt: TGTGCCAGCAGTTCGACAGGGATGGACACTGAAGCTTTCTTT; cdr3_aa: CASSSTGMDTEAFF
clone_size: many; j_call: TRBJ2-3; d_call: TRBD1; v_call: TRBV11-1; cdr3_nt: TGTGCCAGCAGCTCCCCTGGGACAGGGTTTCAGTTTCCGTATTTT; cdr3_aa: CASSSPGTGFQFPYF
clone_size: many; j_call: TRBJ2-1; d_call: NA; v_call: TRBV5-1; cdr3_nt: TGCGCCAGCAGCCGCAGGACCGACTACAATGAGCAGTTCTTC; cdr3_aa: CASSRRTDYNEQFF
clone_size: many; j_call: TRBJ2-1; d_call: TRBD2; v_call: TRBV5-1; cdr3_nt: TGCGCCGCGGCCCTGGGGACTAGCGGGAAAAATGAGCAGTTCTTC; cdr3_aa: CAAALGTSGKNEQFF
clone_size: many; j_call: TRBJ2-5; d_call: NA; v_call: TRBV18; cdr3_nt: TGTGCCAGCTCCCCACAGGGGAGGGAGACCCAGTACTTC; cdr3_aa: CASSPQGRETQYF
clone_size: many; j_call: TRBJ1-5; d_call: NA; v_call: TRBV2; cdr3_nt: TGTGCCAGCAGTGAGGGGTTCAGTCAGCCCCAGCATTTT; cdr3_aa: CASSEGFSQPQHF
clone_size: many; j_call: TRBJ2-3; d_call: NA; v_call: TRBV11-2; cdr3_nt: TGTGCCAGCAGCTTAGCGGCTAGCTTTAGCACAGATACGCAGTATTTT; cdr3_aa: CASSLAASFSTDTQYF
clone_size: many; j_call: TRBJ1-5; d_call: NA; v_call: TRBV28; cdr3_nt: TGTGCCAGCAGTTTAAGGTATAGCAATCAGCCCCAGCATTTT; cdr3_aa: CASSLRYSNQPQHF
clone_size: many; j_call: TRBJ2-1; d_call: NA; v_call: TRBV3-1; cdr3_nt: TGTGCCAGCAGCCGCTCGGCCATACGCTCCTACAATGAGCAGTTCTTC; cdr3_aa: CASSRSAIRSYNEQFF
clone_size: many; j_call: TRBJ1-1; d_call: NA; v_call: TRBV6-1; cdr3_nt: TGTGCCAGCAGTGAAGCGGCCGATCCGAACACTGAAGCTTTCTTT; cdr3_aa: CASSEAADPNTEAFF
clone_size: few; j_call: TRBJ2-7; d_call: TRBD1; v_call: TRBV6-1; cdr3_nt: TGTGCCAGCAGCCCCCGGGACAGGGGCCGCGAGAGCTCCTACGAGCAGTACTTC; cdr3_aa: CASSPRDRGRESSYEQYF
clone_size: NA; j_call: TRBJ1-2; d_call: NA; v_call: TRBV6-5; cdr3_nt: TGTGCCAGCAGTCACTCCCCCGGACGGCGAGATCCTTATGGCTACACCTTC; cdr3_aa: CASSHSPGRRDPYGYTF
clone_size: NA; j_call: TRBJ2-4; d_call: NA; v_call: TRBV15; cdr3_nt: TGTGCCACCAGAAGCGGTAGCCTAAAAAACATTCAGTACTTC; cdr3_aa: CATRSGSLKNIQYF
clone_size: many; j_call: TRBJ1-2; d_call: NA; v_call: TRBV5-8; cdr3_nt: TGTGCCAGCAGCTTGTACCGGGACTCGGGCGGCTACACCTTC; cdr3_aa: CASSLYRDSGGYTF
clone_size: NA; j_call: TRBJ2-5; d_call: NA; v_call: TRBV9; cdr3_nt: TGTGCCAGCAGCGGAGGGCAGGTCGAAGAGACCCAGTACTTC; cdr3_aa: CASSGGQVEETQYF
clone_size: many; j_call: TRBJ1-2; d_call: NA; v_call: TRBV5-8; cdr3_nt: TGTGCCAGCAGCTTGCTAGGACTCTATGGCTACACCTTC; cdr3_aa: CASSLLGLYGYTF
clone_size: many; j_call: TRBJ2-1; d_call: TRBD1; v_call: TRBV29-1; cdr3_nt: TGCAGCGCCGAAAGGGGACAGGGCACTGAGCAGTTCTTC; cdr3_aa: CSAERGQGTEQFF
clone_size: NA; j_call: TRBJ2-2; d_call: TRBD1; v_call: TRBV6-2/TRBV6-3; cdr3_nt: TGTGCCAGCAGACGACAGGGAACCCTCACCGGGGAGCTGTTTTTT; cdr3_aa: CASRRQGTLTGELFF
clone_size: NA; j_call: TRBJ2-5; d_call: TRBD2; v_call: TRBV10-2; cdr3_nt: TGCGCCAGCAGTCTAGCGGGAGCCAAAGAGACCCAGTACTTC; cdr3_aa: CASSLAGAKETQYF
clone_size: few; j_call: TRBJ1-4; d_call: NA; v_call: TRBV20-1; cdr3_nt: TGCAGTGCTCGACTGACAGTAAATAATGAAAAACTGTTTTTT; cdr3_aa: CSARLTVNNEKLFF
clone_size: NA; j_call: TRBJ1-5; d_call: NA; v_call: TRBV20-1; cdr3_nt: TGCAGTGCTAGACGCTACCCAGATAGCAATCAGCCCCAGCATTTT; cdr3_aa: CSARRYPDSNQPQHF
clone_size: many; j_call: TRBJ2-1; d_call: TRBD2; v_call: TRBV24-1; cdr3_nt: TGTGCCACCAGCCAACTAGCGGGAGCCTACAATGAGCAGTTCTTC; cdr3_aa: CATSQLAGAYNEQFF
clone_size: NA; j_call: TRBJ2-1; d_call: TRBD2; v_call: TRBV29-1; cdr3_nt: TGCAGCGTTGATTTGGGAGGTAGCGGGAGGGCGGTGGAGCAGTTCTTC; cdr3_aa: CSVDLGGSGRAVEQFF
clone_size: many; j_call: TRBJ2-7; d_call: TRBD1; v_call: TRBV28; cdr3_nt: TGTGCCAGCGGACAGGGGGGCCCCTACGAGCAGTACTTC; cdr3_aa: CASGQGGPYEQYF
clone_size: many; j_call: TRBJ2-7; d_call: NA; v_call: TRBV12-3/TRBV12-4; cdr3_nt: TGTGCCAGCAGTTTACCAGGCGGACAGCAGAGCTCCTACGAGCAGTACTTC; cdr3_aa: CASSLPGGQQSSYEQYF
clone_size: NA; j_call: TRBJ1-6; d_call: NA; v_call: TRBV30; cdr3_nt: TGTGCCTGGAGCCCCCAAGTCAGGGGAAATTCACCCCTCCACTTT; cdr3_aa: CAWSPQVRGNSPLHF
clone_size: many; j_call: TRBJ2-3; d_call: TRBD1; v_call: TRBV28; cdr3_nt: TGTGCCAGCAGTTTCCGGCCCGATGACAGGGGAAATACGCAGTATTTT; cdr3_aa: CASSFRPDDRGNTQYF
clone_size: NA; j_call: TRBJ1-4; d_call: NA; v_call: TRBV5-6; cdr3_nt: TGTGCCAGCAGCCGCCATCAGGGAAATAATAATGAAAAACTGTTTTTT; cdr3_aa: CASSRHQGNNNEKLFF
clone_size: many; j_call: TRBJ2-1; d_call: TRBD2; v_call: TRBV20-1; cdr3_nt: TGCAGTGCTAGTTGGGGGACTAGCAGCAATGAGCAGTTCTTC; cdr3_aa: CSASWGTSSNEQFF
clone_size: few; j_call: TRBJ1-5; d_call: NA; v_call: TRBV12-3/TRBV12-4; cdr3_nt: TGTGCCAGCAAGGGGGACCTTATTAATCAGCCCCAGCATTTT; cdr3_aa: CASKGDLINQPQHF
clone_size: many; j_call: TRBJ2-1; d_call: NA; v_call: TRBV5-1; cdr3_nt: TGCGCCAGCAGCTTGATCGCTAATGAGCAGTTCTTC; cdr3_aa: CASSLIANEQFF
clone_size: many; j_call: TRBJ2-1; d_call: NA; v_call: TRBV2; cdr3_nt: TGTGCCAGCAGAGAAAAGACTAGTCCCTACAATGAGCAGTTCTTC; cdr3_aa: CASREKTSPYNEQFF
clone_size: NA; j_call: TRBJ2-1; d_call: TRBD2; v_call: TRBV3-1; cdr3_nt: TGTGCCAGCAGCCAAGATGTGGCTAGCGGACACAATGAGCAGTTCTTC; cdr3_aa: CASSQDVASGHNEQFF
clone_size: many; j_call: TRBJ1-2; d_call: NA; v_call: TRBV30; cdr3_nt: TGTGCCTGGTCGGGCGGAGTCTATGGCTACACCTTC; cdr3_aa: CAWSGGVYGYTF
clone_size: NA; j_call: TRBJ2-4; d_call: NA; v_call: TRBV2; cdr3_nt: TGTGCCAGCACGTGGGGGGCGGGAAACATTCAGTACTTC; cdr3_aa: CASTWGAGNIQYF
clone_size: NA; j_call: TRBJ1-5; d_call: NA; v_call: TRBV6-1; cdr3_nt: TGTGCCAGCAAATCAGACAGCAATCAGCCCCAGCATTTT; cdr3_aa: CASKSDSNQPQHF
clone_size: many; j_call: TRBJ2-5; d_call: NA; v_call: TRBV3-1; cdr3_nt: TGTGCCAGCAGCCAACAGGAACAAGAGACCCAGTACTTC; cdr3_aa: CASSQQEQETQYF
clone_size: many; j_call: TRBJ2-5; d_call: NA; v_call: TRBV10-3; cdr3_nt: TGTGCCATCGGTACGTCGGCACCGGAGGCACAAGAGACCCAGTACTTC; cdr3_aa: CAIGTSAPEAQETQYF
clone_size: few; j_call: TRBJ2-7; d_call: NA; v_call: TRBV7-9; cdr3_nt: TGTGCCAGCAGCTTAGCAGAACTAGGGAAGGCCTACGAGCAGTACTTC; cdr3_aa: CASSLAELGKAYEQYF
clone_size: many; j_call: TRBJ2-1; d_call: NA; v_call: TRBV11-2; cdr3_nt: TGTGCCAGCAGCTCGGGGGCAGCGAGAAACTACAATGAGCAGTTCTTC; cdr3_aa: CASSSGAARNYNEQFF
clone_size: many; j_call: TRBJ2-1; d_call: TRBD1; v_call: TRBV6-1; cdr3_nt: TGTGCCAGCAGGCCTAGACAGGGTTCTCATCTCGACAATGAGCAGTTCTTC; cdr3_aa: CASRPRQGSHLDNEQFF
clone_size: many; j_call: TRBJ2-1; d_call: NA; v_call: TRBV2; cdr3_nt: TGTGCCAGCAGTGGGGTAGGAGGGACTCGGGCTCCCAATGAGCAGTTCTTC; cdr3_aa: CASSGVGGTRAPNEQFF
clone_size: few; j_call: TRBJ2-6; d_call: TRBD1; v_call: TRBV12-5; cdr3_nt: TGTGCTAGTGGTTTGGACCGCCTCCCCGACAGGGCCTCTGGGGCCAACGTCCTGACTTTC; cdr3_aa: CASGLDRLPDRASGANVLTF
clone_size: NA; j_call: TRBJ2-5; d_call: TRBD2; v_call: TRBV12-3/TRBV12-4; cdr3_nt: TGTGCCAGCAGCGGGCTTGCGGGGGGGGTGGTGGAGACCCAGTACTTC; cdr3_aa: CASSGLAGGVVETQYF
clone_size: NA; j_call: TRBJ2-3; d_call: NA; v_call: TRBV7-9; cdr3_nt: TGTGCCAGCAGCGCGAAGCCAGGAGTCAGGGGTACAGATACGCAGTATTTT; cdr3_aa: CASSAKPGVRGTDTQYF
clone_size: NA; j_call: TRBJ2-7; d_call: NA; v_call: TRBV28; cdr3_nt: TGTGCCACCTCACGGGATGAATTTTACGAGCAGTACTTC; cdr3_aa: CATSRDEFYEQYF
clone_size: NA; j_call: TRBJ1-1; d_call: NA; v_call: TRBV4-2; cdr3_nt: TGTGCCAGCAGCCAAGTAATAGGGGAGAACACTGAAGCTTTCTTT; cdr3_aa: CASSQVIGENTEAFF
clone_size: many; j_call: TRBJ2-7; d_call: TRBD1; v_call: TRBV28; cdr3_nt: TGTGCCAGCAGTTTCCGGGACAGGGGGCCCCTGTCCGAGCAGTACTTC; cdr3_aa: CASSFRDRGPLSEQYF
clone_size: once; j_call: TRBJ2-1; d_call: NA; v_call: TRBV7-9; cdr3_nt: TGTGCCAGCAGCAAATTAGTTCGGGGGGCTTACAATGAGCAGTTCTTC; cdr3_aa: CASSKLVRGAYNEQFF
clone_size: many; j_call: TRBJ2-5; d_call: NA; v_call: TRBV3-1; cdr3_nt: TGTGCCAGCAGCCAAGATAGAGGGAGGTGGGAGACCCAGTACTTC; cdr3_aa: CASSQDRGRWETQYF
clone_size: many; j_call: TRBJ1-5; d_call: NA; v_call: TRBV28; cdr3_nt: TGTGCCAGCGGAACGGGAGATCAGCCCCAGCATTTT; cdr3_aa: CASGTGDQPQHF
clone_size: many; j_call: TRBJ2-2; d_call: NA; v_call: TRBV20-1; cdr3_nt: TGCAGTGCTTTAGGGGATCCCGGGGAGCTGTTTTTT; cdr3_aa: CSALGDPGELFF
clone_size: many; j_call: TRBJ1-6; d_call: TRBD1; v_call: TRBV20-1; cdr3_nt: TGCAGTGCTCCAACGGGGTGGACAGGGGGCCGTAATTCACCCCTCCACTTT; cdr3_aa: CSAPTGWTGGRNSPLHF
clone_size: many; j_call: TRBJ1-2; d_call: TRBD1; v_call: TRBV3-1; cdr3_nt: TGTGCCAGCAGAGGGGGACAGAACTATGGCTACACCTTC; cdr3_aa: CASRGGQNYGYTF
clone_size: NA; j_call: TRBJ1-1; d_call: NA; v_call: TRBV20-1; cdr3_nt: TGCAGTGCTAGAGATATCAGGGGTGCGAACACTGAAGCTTTCTTT; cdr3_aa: CSARDIRGANTEAFF
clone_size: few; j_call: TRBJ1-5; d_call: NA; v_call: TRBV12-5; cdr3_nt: TGTGCTAGTGGGGGGACCTCGAATCAGCCCCAGCATTTT; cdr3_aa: CASGGTSNQPQHF
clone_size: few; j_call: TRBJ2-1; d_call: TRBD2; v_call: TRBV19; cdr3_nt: TGTGCCAGTACCGTAGCGGGGGCTTCCTACAATGAGCAGTTCTTC; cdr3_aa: CASTVAGASYNEQFF